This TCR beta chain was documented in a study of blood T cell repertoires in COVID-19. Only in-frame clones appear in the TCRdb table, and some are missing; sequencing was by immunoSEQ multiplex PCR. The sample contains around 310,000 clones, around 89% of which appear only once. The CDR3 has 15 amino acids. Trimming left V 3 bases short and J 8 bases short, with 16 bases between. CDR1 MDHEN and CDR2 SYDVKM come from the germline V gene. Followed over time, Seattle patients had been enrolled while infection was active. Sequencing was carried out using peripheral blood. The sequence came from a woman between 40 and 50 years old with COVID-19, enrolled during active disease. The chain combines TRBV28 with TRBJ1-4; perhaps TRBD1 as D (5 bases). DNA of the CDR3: TGTGCCAGCAGTTTCGTTGGGCAGGGAAGAGAAAAACTGTTTTTT. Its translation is CASSFVGQGREKLFF. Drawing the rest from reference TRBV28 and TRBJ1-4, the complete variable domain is DVKVTQSSRYLVKRTGEKVFLECVQDMDHENMFWYRQDPGLGLRLIYFSYDVKMKEKGDIPEGYSVSREKKERFSLILESASTNQTSMYLCASSFVGQGREKLFFGSGTQLSVL.